Sequencing of this T cell receptor (beta chain) was carried out in a study of vaccination and CD4 T cells after COVID-19. Study details: Each enrolled participant received a two-dose regimen of either BNT162b2 or mRNA-1273 vaccine. The cells were exposed to overlapping spike peptides originating from SARS-CoV-2, HCoV-NL63, HCoV-OC43 and HCoV-229E for stimulation. Study results and caveats: Only post-vaccination samples contained a median approximately 86% of the reactive clones in convalescent patients. Looking at convalescent patients, 304 of their 307 vaccine-specific clones were spike mono-reactive.

Described treatment: roughly ten-day PBMC culture with coronavirus spike peptide pools or control peptides (ViraFEST assay). Germline V lookup: CDR1 MDHEN, CDR2 SYDVKM. Trimming removed 5 bases from V and 0 bases from J, with 5 bases in between. The CDR3 has 13 amino acids. In the case of this clonotype: The antigen is not known.

An Oncomine TCR Beta short-read assay was used to sequence the DNA from cultured CD4+ T cells. TCRdb independently ran MiXCR on the PCR reads; one entry per CDR3 protein. The sample includes some 15,000 distinct CDR3 sequences, around 53% of them seen just once. J is TRBJ1-3 and V is TRBV28; no firm D call. The specimen sequenced was CD4+ T cells from blood, cultured in vitro. This receptor was taken from a human donor who had recovered from COVID-19. The CDR3 region has the DNA TGTGCCAGCAGTCTAAGCTCTGGAAACACCATATATTTT. Translation: CASSLSSGNTIYF.